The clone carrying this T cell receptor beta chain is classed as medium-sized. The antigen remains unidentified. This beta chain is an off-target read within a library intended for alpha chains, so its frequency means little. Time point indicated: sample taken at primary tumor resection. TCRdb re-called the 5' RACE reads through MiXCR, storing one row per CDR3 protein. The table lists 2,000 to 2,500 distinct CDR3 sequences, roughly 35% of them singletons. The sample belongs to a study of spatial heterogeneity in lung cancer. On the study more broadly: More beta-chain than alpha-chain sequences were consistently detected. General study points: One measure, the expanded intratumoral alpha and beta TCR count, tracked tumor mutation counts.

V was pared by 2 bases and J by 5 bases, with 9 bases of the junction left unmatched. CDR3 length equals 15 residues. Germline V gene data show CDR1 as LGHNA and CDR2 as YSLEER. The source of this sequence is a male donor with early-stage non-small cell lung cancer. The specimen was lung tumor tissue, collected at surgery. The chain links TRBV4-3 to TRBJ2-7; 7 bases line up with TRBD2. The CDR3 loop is CASSQYPRGGHEQYF. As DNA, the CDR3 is TGCGCCAGCAGCCAATACCCCCGGGGAGGGCACGAGCAGTACTTC.